Below, 24 T cell receptor beta chains from the same sample are listed, as sequenced in a study of CD8 T cells in ankylosing spondylitis (dated by TCRdb to between 2016 and 2019). The research as a whole found: A TCR beta motif made up of 7 to 9 highly homologous amino acid variants appeared to be characteristic of blood from ankylosing spondylitis patients.

For these TCRs, the target antigens are not known. Receptors were amplified or captured by 5' RACE. Instrument on record: Illumina HiSeq 2500. Using fastp trimming at Q25 and MiXCR clonotype assembly, TCRdb reanalyzed the public sequencing data and kept in-frame beta chains. Every entry covers one CDR3 protein and lists the most common genes and DNA from its rows. Counted in this sample were some 240,000 distinct CDR3 sequences; 6% to 8.5% of them appeared once. The ten most abundant clones make up 12% to 15% of the sample. The sample was blood, either unsorted or a sorted T cell fraction (not recorded which). These receptors were obtained from a male donor with ankylosing spondylitis.

The chain recombines TRBV6-2 or TRBV6-3 with TRBJ2-7; D possibly corresponds to TRBD1 (6 bases). The V gene's germline CDR1 is MNHEY and CDR2 SVGEGT. V shed 7 bases and J shed 4 bases, with 17 bases lying between them. The CDR3 loop spans 14 amino acids. The CDR3 bases are TGTGCCAGCACCCACAGACAGGTCTTGTACGAGCAGTACTTC. The encoded protein is CASTHRQVLYEQYF.

This clonotype was seen a few times. The V gene is TRBV27, the J gene TRBJ2-1; 9 bases are a match to TRBD1. Germline V lookup: CDR1 MNHEY, CDR2 SMNVEV (reference sequence). The ends lost 6 bases at V and 8 bases at J; junction bases unmatched: 17. The CDR3 consists of 17 residues. The CDR3: CASSPSMGDRASHEQFF. CDR3 in DNA: TGTGCCAGCAGCCCATCCATGGGGGACAGGGCCTCCCATGAGCAGTTCTTC.

This clonotype was counted only a few times. The chain couples TRBV7-2 to TRBJ1-1; TRBD1 matches 8 bases. The CDR3 has 16 residues. CDR1 and CDR2 (germline): SGHTA, FQGNSA. V gave up 5 bases and J gave up 0 bases; unmatched junction bases: 8. CDR3 sequence reads: CASSLFRQGMNTEAFF. The CDR3 DNA reads as TGTGCCAGCAGCCTTTTCCGACAGGGGATGAACACTGAAGCTTTCTTT. Looking up the rest from reference TRBV7-2 and TRBJ1-1 gives the full variable domain: GAGVSQSPSNKVTEKGKDVELRCDPISGHTALYWYRQSLGQGLEFLIYFQGNSAPDKSGLPSDRFSAERTGGSVSTLTIQRTQQEDSAVYLCASSLFRQGMNTEAFFGQGTRLTVV.

This clonotype was recorded many times. The rearrangement uses TRBV20-1 and TRBJ2-7; 9 bases are a match to TRBD2. The CDR3 loop spans 15 amino acids. In germline, CDR1 is DFQATT, CDR2 SNEGSKA (reference sequence). The junction had 9 bases not matched to a gene; V was cut back by 2 bases and J by 4 bases. The CDR3 spells CSARPRLADWYEQYF. As DNA, the CDR3 is TGCAGTGCTAGACCCCGACTAGCGGATTGGTACGAGCAGTACTTC.

The rearrangement links TRBV18 to TRBJ2-3; no clear D. This CDR3 region has 13 residues. Trimming took off 6 bases at V and 5 bases at J, with 12 bases between the two ends. Germline CDR1 KGHSH, CDR2 LQKENI. CDR3 nucleotide sequence: TGTGCCAGCTCCCGGGCCCTCGTAGATACGCAGTATTTT. Protein sequence: CASSRALVDTQYF. Combining the CDR3 with reference TRBV18 and TRBJ2-3 gives the whole variable domain NAGVMQNPRHLVRRRGQEARLRCSPMKGHSHVYWYRQLPEEGLKFMVYLQKENIIDESGMPKERFSAEFPKEGPSILRIQQVVRGDSAAYFCASSRALVDTQYFGPGTRLTVL.

Ten or more counts support this clonotype. The chain uses TRBV7-9 and TRBJ2-7; 7 positions match TRBD2. The CDR3 has 12 residues. Germline loops: CDR1 SEHNR, CDR2 FQNEAQ (reference sequence). V was pared by 10 bases and J by 2 bases, with 5 bases of the junction left unmatched. This chain's CDR3 is CAIGTKTYEQYF. CDR3 in DNA: TGTGCCATCGGGACTAAGACCTACGAGCAGTACTTC.

This clonotype was seen many times. The rearrangement joins TRBV15 to TRBJ1-1, with 7 bases lining up with TRBD1. Germline V gene lookup returns CDR1 LNHNV and CDR2 YYDKDF (reference sequence). V lost 5 bases and J lost 1; bases outside the gene matches: 7. The CDR3 runs 15 residues. This chain's CDR3 is CATSRSRQGNTEAFF. CDR3 in DNA: TGTGCCACCAGCCGATCCCGACAGGGGAACACTGAAGCTTTCTTT.

This clonotype was recorded many times. The chain joins TRBV13 to TRBJ2-7; 9 bases align to TRBD1. The germline CDR1 and CDR2 sequences are PRHDT and FYEKMQ (reference sequence). This CDR3 region has 15 residues. J lost 2 bases, V lost 5 bases, and 7 bases had no gene match. The chain's CDR3 is CASSPRQGGAYEQYF. The DNA for the CDR3 is TGTGCCAGCAGCCCGAGACAGGGGGGAGCCTACGAGCAGTACTTC.

Notes on this clonotype: The junction and the germline gene differ at one end; a read error may be behind it. The chain recombines TRBV19 with TRBJ2-1; D is undetermined. The CDR3 runs 11 residues. In germline, CDR1 is LNHDA, CDR2 SQIVND (reference sequence). CDR3: CASSIYHEQFF. The CDR3 DNA reads as TGTGCCAGTAGTATCTACCATGAGCAGTTCTTC.

J is TRBJ2-7 and V is TRBV27; D gene uncertain. Germline V gives CDR1 MNHEY, CDR2 SMNVEV (reference sequence). V lost 3 bases, J lost 3 bases, and 12 bases lay in between. CDR3 length: 14 amino acids. Here the CDR3 DNA reads TGTGCCAGCAGTTTGGGCTTTAGTATCTACGAGCAGTACTTC. As protein: CASSLGFSIYEQYF.

This clonotype was counted ten times or more. The rearrangement links TRBV11-2 to TRBJ2-2; D not certain. With 6 bases removed from V and 4 bases from J, the gap between germline ends came to 9 bases. This CDR3 is built from 13 residues. Looked up from germline, CDR1 is SGHAT and CDR2 is FQNNGV. The CDR3 DNA follows: TGTGCCAGCAGATCTGCGAGCACCGGGGAGCTGTTTTTT. This encodes CASRSASTGELFF.

This clonotype was detected many times. The chain combines TRBV20-1 with TRBJ2-1; D is unclear. Trimming left V 0 bases short and J 7 bases short, with 16 bases between. The CDR3 covers 15 residues. Germline CDR1 DFQATT, CDR2 SNEGSKA (reference sequence). This CDR3 is CSARDRASGMNEQFF. CDR3 DNA sequence: TGCAGTGCTAGAGATCGGGCTAGTGGTATGAATGAGCAGTTCTTC.

This clonotype was recorded at least ten times. The gene calls are TRBV20-1 and TRBJ2-1, with 8 bases fitting TRBD2. The V and J ends lost 4 bases and 3 bases, in that order; junction bases with no gene match: 20. CDR1 is DFQATT and CDR2 is SNEGSKA in the germline V gene (reference sequence). The CDR3 contains 19 residues. The CDR3 loop reads CSATQNLGIAGIGYNEQFF. CDR3 coding DNA: TGCAGTGCTACCCAAAACTTGGGGATAGCGGGAATTGGCTACAATGAGCAGTTCTTC.

The table lists this clonotype with many counts. The chain has TRBV4-1 and TRBJ2-3; D unresolved. The V gene's germline CDR1 is MGHRA and CDR2 YSYEKL. This CDR3 spans 15 amino acids. Trimming cost V 1 base and J 0 bases, with 8 bases left between them. DNA of the CDR3: TGCGCCAGCAGCCAAGGGGCGATCAGCACAGATACGCAGTATTTT. Its translation is CASSQGAISTDTQYF.

This clonotype was seen repeatedly, ten times or more. The rearrangement uses TRBV9 and TRBJ1-2; D perhaps matches TRBD1 (5 bases). CDR1 is SGDLS, CDR2 YYNGEE, per germline. The CDR3 has 16 amino acids. Trimming shortened V by 3 bases and J by 4 bases, and 19 bases separated the two germline ends. CDR3 region: CASSGTDSHLPYGYTF. CDR3 DNA: TGTGCCAGCAGCGGCACTGACAGCCATTTACCCTATGGCTACACCTTC.

This clonotype was picked up many times. The V and J genes are TRBV12-3 or TRBV12-4 and TRBJ2-2, with D tentatively TRBD1 (5 bases). Between the trimmed V and J ends, which lost 0 bases and 6 bases, there was a span of 8 bases. The CDR3 is made up of 14 amino acids. The CDR3 coding sequence is TGTGCCAGCAGTTTAGCGGCAGGGTCCGGGGAGCTGTTTTTT. It yields the protein CASSLAAGSGELFF.

This clonotype was found many times. The rearrangement uses TRBV12-3 or TRBV12-4 and TRBJ1-4; D is perhaps TRBD1 (6 bases). V was trimmed by 6 bases and J by 4 bases, leaving 21 bases between them. The CDR3 covers 17 residues. The CDR3 DNA reads TGTGCCAGCAGCCCGGACAGTACTCAATACTATAATGAAAAACTGTTTTTT. It yields the protein CASSPDSTQYYNEKLFF.

The chain combines TRBV6-1 with TRBJ2-7; either TRBD1 or TRBD2 may supply D (5 bases each). The CDR3 loop spans 15 amino acids. CDR1 MNHNS and CDR2 SASEGT come from the germline V gene. With 5 bases removed from V and 1 base from J, the gap between germline ends came to 15 bases. The CDR3 sequence: CASSQVGRVSYEQYF. Written as DNA, the CDR3 is TGTGCCAGCAGTCAGGTGGGGCGGGTTTCCTACGAGCAGTACTTC.

This clonotype was observed many times. V usage is TRBV4-2 and J usage is TRBJ1-3, with D possibly being TRBD1 (6 bases). This CDR3 comprises 16 residues. V gave up 4 bases and J gave up 5 bases, with 18 bases separating them. Germline values: CDR1 LGHNA, CDR2 YNFKEQ. CDR3 region: CASSPKPRDTRNTIYF. The CDR3 DNA reads as TGTGCCAGCAGCCCCAAGCCCCGGGACACGAGAAACACCATATATTTT.

This clonotype has at least ten counts. The V call is TRBV9, the J call TRBJ2-1, with TRBD2 matching over 10 bases. Germline V lookup: CDR1 SGDLS, CDR2 YYNGEE. The CDR3 has 18 residues. V dropped 3 bases and J dropped 5; count of bases not matched to a gene: 14. The CDR3 sequence is CASSDSVGTSDLHNEQFF. DNA for the CDR3: TGTGCCAGCAGCGACTCAGTCGGGACTAGCGATTTGCACAATGAGCAGTTCTTC.

This clonotype was picked up many times. The chain has TRBV11-2 and TRBJ2-3; the match to TRBD2 covers 9 bases. This CDR3 spans 19 amino acids. Per germline, CDR1 SGHAT and CDR2 FQNNGV. The V and J ends lost 2 bases and 5 bases, in that order; junction bases with no gene match: 17. The chain's CDR3 is CASSLLIWGASGVQDTQYF. The CDR3 DNA reads TGTGCCAGCAGCTTACTCATCTGGGGGGCTAGCGGGGTACAAGATACGCAGTATTTT.

This chain uses TRBV5-6 with TRBJ2-3; TRBD1 might be the D (5 bases). The germline V gene has CDR1 SGHDT and CDR2 YYEEEE. V lost 3 bases and J 1 base, leaving 9 bases between the germline ends. CDR3 length: 14 residues. The DNA for the CDR3 is TGTGCCAGCAGCTCCAGGGATGGCACAGATACGCAGTATTTT. Its translation is CASSSRDGTDTQYF.

The rearrangement joins TRBV7-3 to TRBJ2-1; TRBD2 aligns across 8 bases. This CDR3 contains 14 residues. With V trimmed by 3 bases and J by 4 bases, 2 bases remained unmatched. The V gene's germline CDR1 is SGHTA and CDR2 FQGTGA. CDR3 DNA sequence: TGTGCCAGCAGCTTCCGCGGGGGGTACAATGAGCAGTTCTTC. This encodes CASSFRGGYNEQFF.

This clonotype was counted ten times or more. The chain is built from TRBV7-9 and TRBJ2-2; possible D gene TRBD2, 5 bases. The germline V gene has CDR1 SEHNR and CDR2 FQNEAQ (reference sequence). With 1 base removed from V and 3 bases from J, the gap between germline ends came to 12 bases. This CDR3 has 16 residues. The CDR3 DNA sequence: TGTGCCAGCAGCTTAGGGGCTGAGGGCCACACCGGGGAGCTGTTTTTT. Amino acid sequence: CASSLGAEGHTGELFF.